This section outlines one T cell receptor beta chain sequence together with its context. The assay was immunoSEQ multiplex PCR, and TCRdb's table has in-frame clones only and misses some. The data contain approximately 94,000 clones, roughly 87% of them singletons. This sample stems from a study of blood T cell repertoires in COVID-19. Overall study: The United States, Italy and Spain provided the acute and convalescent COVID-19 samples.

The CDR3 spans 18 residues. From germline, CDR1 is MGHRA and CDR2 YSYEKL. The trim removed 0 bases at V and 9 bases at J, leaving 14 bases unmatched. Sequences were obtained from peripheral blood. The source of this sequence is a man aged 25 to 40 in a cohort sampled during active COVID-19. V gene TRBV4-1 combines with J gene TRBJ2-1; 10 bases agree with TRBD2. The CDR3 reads CASSQERSAPSGGSEQFF. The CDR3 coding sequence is TGCGCCAGCAGCCAAGAAAGATCGGCCCCTAGCGGGGGAAGTGAGCAGTTCTTC.